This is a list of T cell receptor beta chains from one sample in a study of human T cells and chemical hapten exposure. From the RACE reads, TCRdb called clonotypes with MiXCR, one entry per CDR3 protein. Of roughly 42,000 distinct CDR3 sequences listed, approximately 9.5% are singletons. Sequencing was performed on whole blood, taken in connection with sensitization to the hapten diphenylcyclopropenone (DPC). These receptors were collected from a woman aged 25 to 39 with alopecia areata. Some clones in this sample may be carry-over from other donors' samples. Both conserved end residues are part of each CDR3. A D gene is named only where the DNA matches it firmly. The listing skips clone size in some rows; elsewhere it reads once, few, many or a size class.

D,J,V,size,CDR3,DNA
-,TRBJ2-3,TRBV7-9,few,CASSPLGLDTQYF,TGTGCCAGCAGCCCCCTCGGACTAGATACGCAGTATTTT
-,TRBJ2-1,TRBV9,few,CASSVQGVTYNEQFF,TGTGCCAGCAGCGTTCAGGGAGTGACCTACAATGAGCAGTTCTTC
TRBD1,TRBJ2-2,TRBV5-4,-,CASSSYGTGPGELFF,TGTGCCAGCAGCTCTTACGGGACAGGCCCCGGGGAGCTGTTTTTT
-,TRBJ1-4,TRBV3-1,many,CASSQVLRGEKLFF,TGTGCCAGCAGCCAAGTGTTGCGAGGCGAAAAACTGTTTTTT
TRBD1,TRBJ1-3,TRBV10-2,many,CASSPGQGPGNTIYF,TGCGCCAGCAGCCCGGGACAGGGTCCTGGAAACACCATATATTTT
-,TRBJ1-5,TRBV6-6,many,CASGYRVSNQPQHF,TGTGCCAGCGGATATCGGGTTAGCAATCAGCCCCAGCATTTT
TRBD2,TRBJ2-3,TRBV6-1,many,CASSARTSVKGDTQYF,TGTGCCAGCAGTGCCCGGACTAGCGTGAAGGGGGATACGCAGTATTTT
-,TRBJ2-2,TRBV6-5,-,CATGPSNTGELFF,TGTGCCACCGGTCCGTCGAACACCGGGGAGCTGTTTTTT
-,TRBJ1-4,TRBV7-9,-,CASSPLGQGLEKLFF,TGTGCCAGCAGCCCTTTGGGGCAGGGGCTCGAAAAACTGTTTTTT
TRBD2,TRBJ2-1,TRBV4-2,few,CASSQDPGGAYNEQFF,TGTGCCAGCAGCCAAGATCCGGGGGGGGCATACAATGAGCAGTTCTTC
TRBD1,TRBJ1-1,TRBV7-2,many,CASSPWTGSTEAFF,TGTGCCAGCAGCCCCTGGACAGGGTCCACTGAAGCTTTCTTT
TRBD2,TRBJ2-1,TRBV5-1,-,CASSLVSSGGYNEQFF,TGCGCCAGCAGCTTGGTCTCTAGCGGGGGCTACAATGAGCAGTTCTTC
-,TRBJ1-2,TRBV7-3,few,CASSPSGGNYGYTF,TGTGCCAGCAGCCCAAGTGGGGGGAACTATGGCTACACCTTC
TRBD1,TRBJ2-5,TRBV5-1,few,CASSTGTGQETQYF,TGCGCCAGCAGCACTGGGACAGGGCAAGAGACCCAGTACTTC
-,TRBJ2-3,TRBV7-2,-,CASSRIGVIDTQYF,TGTGCCAGCAGCCGCATAGGGGTTATAGATACGCAGTATTTT
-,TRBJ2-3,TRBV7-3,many,CASSSPNVDTQYF,TGTGCCAGCAGCTCCCCCAATGTGGATACGCAGTATTTT
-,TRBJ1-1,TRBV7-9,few,CASSSPVVEGPTEAFF,TGTGCCAGCAGCTCGCCAGTGGTGGAGGGACCAACTGAAGCTTTCTTT
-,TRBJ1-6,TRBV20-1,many,CSAHRVDPLHF,TGCAGTGCCCACAGGGTAGATCCCCTCCACTTT
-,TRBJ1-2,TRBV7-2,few,CASSFPQVNYGYTF,TGTGCCAGCAGCTTCCCACAGGTGAACTATGGCTACACCTTC
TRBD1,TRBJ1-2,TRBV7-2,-,CASSSVTGTNYGYTF,TGTGCCAGCAGCTCGGTGACAGGGACAAACTATGGCTACACCTTC
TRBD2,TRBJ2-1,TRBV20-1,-,CSASLAGGGYNEQFF,TGCAGTGCTAGTTTAGCGGGGGGGGGCTACAATGAGCAGTTCTTC
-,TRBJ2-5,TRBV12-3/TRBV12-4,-,CASSLFSSGGQETQYF,TGTGCCAGCAGTTTATTTTCCAGTGGGGGCCAAGAGACCCAGTACTTC
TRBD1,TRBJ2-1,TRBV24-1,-,CATSEGTGSSYNEQFF,TGTGCCACCAGTGAGGGGACAGGGAGCTCCTACAATGAGCAGTTCTTC
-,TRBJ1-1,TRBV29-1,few,CSVGEGEAFF,TGCAGCGTTGGAGAGGGTGAAGCTTTCTTT
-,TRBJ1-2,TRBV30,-,CAWSVGTKNTF,TGTGCCTGGAGTGTAGGGACAAAGAACACCTTC
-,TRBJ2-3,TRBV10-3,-,CAISETGFPDTQYF,TGTGCCATCAGCGAAACGGGGTTCCCAGATACGCAGTATTTT
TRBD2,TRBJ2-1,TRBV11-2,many,CASSLAGGANEQFF,TGTGCCAGCAGCTTGGCGGGGGGTGCGAATGAGCAGTTCTTC
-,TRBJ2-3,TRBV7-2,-,CASSSSGQPSTDTQYF,TGTGCCAGCAGCTCATCCGGACAGCCCAGCACAGATACGCAGTATTTT
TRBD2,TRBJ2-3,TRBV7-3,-,CASSFSGGAGTDTQYF,TGTGCCAGCAGCTTTAGCGGGGGGGCGGGCACAGATACGCAGTATTTT
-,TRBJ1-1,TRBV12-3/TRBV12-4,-,CASSTLGRNTEAFF,TGTGCCAGCAGTACCTTGGGACGGAACACTGAAGCTTTCTTT
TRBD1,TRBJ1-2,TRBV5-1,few,CASSSVGGYGTAYGYTF,TGCGCCAGCAGCTCGGTCGGGGGTTACGGGACAGCCTATGGCTACACCTTC
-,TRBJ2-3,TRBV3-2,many,CASSQASFGSVVADTQYF,TGTGCCAGCAGCCAAGCCAGCTTTGGGTCTGTGGTGGCAGATACGCAGTATTTT
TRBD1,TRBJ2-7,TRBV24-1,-,CATNSPTGASYEQYF,TGTGCCACCAATAGCCCAACAGGGGCTTCCTACGAGCAGTACTTC
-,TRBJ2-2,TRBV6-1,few,CASRNIPENTGELFF,TGTGCCAGCAGAAATATTCCCGAGAACACCGGGGAGCTGTTTTTT
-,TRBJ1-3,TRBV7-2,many,CASSSVRGVGNTIYF,TGTGCCAGCAGCTCCGTCCGGGGGGTCGGAAACACCATATATTTT
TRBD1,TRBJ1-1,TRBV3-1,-,CASSQAGQGRRDTEAFF,TGTGCCAGCAGCCAAGCGGGACAGGGAAGGAGGGACACTGAAGCTTTCTTT
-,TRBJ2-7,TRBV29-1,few,CSVVGHASGKEQYF,TGCAGCGTTGTAGGGCACGCGTCGGGAAAAGAGCAGTACTTC
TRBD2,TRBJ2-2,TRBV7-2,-,CASSLIGDLAGANTGELFF,TGTGCCAGCAGCTTAATCGGAGATTTAGCGGGGGCTAACACCGGGGAGCTGTTTTTT
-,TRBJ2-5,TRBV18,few,CASSQGQQETQYF,TGTGCCAGCTCACAGGGGCAGCAAGAGACCCAGTACTTC
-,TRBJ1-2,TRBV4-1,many,CASSQGRRRCYTF,TGCGCCAGCAGCCAGGGAAGGCGAAGGTGCTACACCTTC
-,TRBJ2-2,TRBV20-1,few,CSASRTQQVTGELFF,TGCAGTGCTTCCCGAACTCAGCAAGTTACCGGGGAGCTGTTTTTT
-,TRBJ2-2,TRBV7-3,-,CASSSRGPGELFF,TGTGCCAGCAGCTCCAGGGGACCCGGGGAGCTGTTTTTT
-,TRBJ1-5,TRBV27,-,CASSPRVPNQPQHF,TGTGCCAGCAGCCCCAGGGTTCCGAATCAGCCCCAGCATTTT
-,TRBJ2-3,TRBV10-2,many,CASKDTDTQYF,TGCGCCAGCAAAGACACAGATACGCAGTATTTT
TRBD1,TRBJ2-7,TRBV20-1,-,CSAKTGGPYEQYF,TGCAGTGCGAAGACAGGGGGCCCCTACGAGCAGTACTTC
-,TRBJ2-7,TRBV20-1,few,CSARDLQGYEQYF,TGCAGTGCTAGAGATTTGCAGGGTTACGAGCAGTACTTC
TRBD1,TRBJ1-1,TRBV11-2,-,CASSLITPGTGNTEAFF,TGTGCCAGCAGCCTCATAACCCCCGGGACAGGAAACACTGAAGCTTTCTTT
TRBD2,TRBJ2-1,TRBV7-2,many,CASSLGPLAGLNEQFF,TGTGCCAGCAGCTTAGGTCCCCTAGCGGGGCTCAATGAGCAGTTCTTC
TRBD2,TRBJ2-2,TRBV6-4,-,CASSERGGNTGELFF,TGTGCCAGCAGTGAGCGGGGGGGCAACACCGGGGAGCTGTTTTTT
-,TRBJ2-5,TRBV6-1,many,CASRTMETQYF,TGTGCCAGCAGGACTATGGAGACCCAGTACTTC
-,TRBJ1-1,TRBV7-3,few,CASSLAMNTEAFF,TGTGCCAGCAGCCTCGCTATGAACACTGAAGCTTTCTTT
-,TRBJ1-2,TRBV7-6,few,CASSLGRGLDYGYTF,TGTGCCAGCAGCTTAGGGAGGGGATTGGACTATGGCTACACCTTC
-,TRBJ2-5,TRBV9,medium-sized,CASSPLWSQETQYF,TGTGCCAGCAGCCCCCTATGGAGCCAAGAGACCCAGTACTTC
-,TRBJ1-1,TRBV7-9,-,CASSGLVLRVGEAFF,TGTGCCAGCAGCGGACTGGTTCTCCGAGTGGGTGAAGCTTTCTTT
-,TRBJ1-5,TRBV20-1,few,CSARRGLGNQPQHF,TGCAGTGCCAGGAGAGGGCTCGGCAATCAGCCCCAGCATTTT